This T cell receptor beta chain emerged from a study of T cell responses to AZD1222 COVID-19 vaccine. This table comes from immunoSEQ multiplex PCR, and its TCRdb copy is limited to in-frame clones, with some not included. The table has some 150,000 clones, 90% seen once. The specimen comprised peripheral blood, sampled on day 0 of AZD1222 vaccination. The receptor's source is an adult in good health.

CDR3 residues: CASSLPFLYNEQFF. In nucleotides, the CDR3 is TGTGCCAGCAGCCTCCCATTTTTGTACAATGAGCAGTTCTTC. J is TRBJ2-1 and V is TRBV3-1 (or the pseudogene TRBV3-2); D ambiguous. There are 14 residues in the CDR3. CDR1 LGHDT and CDR2 YNNKEL come from the germline V gene (reference sequence). V lost 4 bases to trimming and J lost 4 bases, with 11 bases between them.